This T cell receptor beta chain was observed in a study of shared clonotypes between healthy human individuals. The CDR3 is 12 residues long. Germline CDR1 and CDR2: MNHNY and SVGAGI (reference sequence). Trimming removed 8 bases at V and 5 bases at J, with 12 bases between. The method was immunoSEQ multiplex PCR; TCRdb's version includes in-frame clones alone and lacks a portion of them. The table records about 960,000 clones, around three quarters of them present only once. The chain combines TRBV6-6 with TRBJ1-2, with unresolved D. The sequencing sample was made of memory CD4+ T cells sorted from blood. Subset of the sample: CD45RA-negative fraction. The clonotype originates from a man aged 18 to 30 in good health. CDR3 in amino acids: CASGQAVYGYTF. The CDR3 nucleotides read TGTGCCAGCGGGCAAGCCGTTTATGGCTACACCTTC.